One T cell receptor beta chain is described in this entry. The junction had 2 bases not matched to a gene; V was cut back by 2 bases and J by 2 bases. This CDR3 region has 14 residues. Germline V gives CDR1 MGHDK, CDR2 SYGVNS. The sample is drawn from a study of blood T cell repertoires in COVID-19. About the research overall: COVID-19 samples from acute and convalescent phases originated in the United States, Italy and Spain. Nucleic acid was either cDNA or gDNA, and it came from T cells, B-cell-depleted T cells, or PBMCs.

Original data processing: Amplification of reference gene primers provided the estimated nucleated cell counts. Profiled with immunoSEQ multiplex PCR; TCRdb holds only in-frame clones, not every one. The V and J calls and clone size were taken over from that table, and D and trimming were inferred from the DNA. The sample contains 280,000 or so clones, roughly 85% of which appear only once. The specimen sequenced was peripheral blood. This chain links TRBV25-1 with TRBJ2-7, with 8 bases identical to TRBD1. The source is a woman between 50 and 59 years old who had recovered from COVID-19. CDR3 bases: TGTGCCAGCAGTGAAGGACAGGGAACCTACGAGCAGTACTTC. Amino acids: CASSEGQGTYEQYF.